This T cell receptor (beta chain) comes out of a study of cytomegalovirus exposure and HLA in healthy donors. Whole-study findings and limits: A later analysis linked roughly 17,000 TCR beta sequences to HLA alleles at 0.05 false discovery rate.

Germline CDR1 is MNHEY and CDR2 is SVGAGI. V was clipped by 3 bases and J by 9 bases; unmatched bases: 11. This CDR3 region has 16 residues. Both 60 Vbeta primers and 13 Jbeta primers went into the PCR. The method was immunoSEQ multiplex PCR; TCRdb's version includes in-frame clones alone and lacks a portion of them. The repertoire includes nearly 200,000 clones, over 70% of them detected once, and roughly 1.3% sits in the top ten. Concerning this clone itself: Antigen: not known.

The V call is TRBV6-5, the J call TRBJ2-2, with 9 bases lining up with TRBD1. Source material: PBMCs. This sequence was found in a man aged 25-45 years in good health and CMV-seronegative. CDR3 in amino acids: CASSYSGQGFWRELFF. The CDR3 nucleotides read TGTGCCAGCAGTTATAGTGGACAGGGGTTTTGGAGGGAGCTGTTTTTT.